This T cell receptor beta chain is from a study of cytomegalovirus exposure and HLA in healthy donors. Background on the study: Researchers previously reported finding 90 million to 130 million unique TCR beta sequences from about 170 million T cells. Whole-study findings and limits: Analysis performed later found roughly 17,000 TCR beta sequences associated with HLA alleles at 0.05 false discovery rate.

The PCR made use of 60 Vbeta and 13 Jbeta primers. Some clones are missing from TCRdb's copy, which holds only in-frame ones; the method was immunoSEQ multiplex PCR. In the table there are tens of thousands of clones, more than 70% of which are singletons. Comments on this clone: What it binds is not known.

Between the trimmed V and J ends, which lost 6 bases and 1 base, there was a span of 12 bases. The CDR3 totals 14 residues. The germline V gene has CDR1 MDHEN and CDR2 SYDVKM. J is TRBJ1-1 and V is TRBV28; tentative D call: TRBD1 (6 bases). This receptor was taken from a man under 40 in good health and CMV-seropositive. Sequenced: PBMCs. In DNA form, the CDR3 reads TGTGCCAGCAGAACCACAGGGCCGAACACTGAAGCTTTCTTT. This encodes CASRTTGPNTEAFF.